This T cell receptor (beta chain) was identified in a study of shared clonotypes between healthy human individuals. The protocol was immunoSEQ multiplex PCR, while the TCRdb copy is restricted to in-frame clones and leaves out a portion. Among about 820,000 clones, approximately 92% were seen once, and the ten largest hold about 25%. The naive CD8 subset, CD45RO-negative cells positively selected for CCR7, excluded terminally differentiated effector memory CD45RA+ cells. Donors were healthy HIV-negative adults without recent acute infections or vaccinations. Comment on this clone: Antigen: not known.

The CDR3 sequence is 12 residues long. Germline V gene data show CDR1 as SGDLS and CDR2 as YYNGEE. V lost 4 bases and J lost 4, with 8 bases in between. Study conclusions and caveats: Naive subsets tended to show greater estimated richness than memory subsets. Genetic and exposure-history diversity was limited by the small donor number.

The specimen sequenced was naive CD8+ T cells sorted from blood. The rearrangement links TRBV9 to TRBJ1-2, with D unclear. This clonotype was obtained from a man aged 30 to 39 in good health. The CDR3, as DNA: TGTGCCAGCAGCCACTCTATCTATGGCTACACCTTC. Translating gives CASSHSIYGYTF.